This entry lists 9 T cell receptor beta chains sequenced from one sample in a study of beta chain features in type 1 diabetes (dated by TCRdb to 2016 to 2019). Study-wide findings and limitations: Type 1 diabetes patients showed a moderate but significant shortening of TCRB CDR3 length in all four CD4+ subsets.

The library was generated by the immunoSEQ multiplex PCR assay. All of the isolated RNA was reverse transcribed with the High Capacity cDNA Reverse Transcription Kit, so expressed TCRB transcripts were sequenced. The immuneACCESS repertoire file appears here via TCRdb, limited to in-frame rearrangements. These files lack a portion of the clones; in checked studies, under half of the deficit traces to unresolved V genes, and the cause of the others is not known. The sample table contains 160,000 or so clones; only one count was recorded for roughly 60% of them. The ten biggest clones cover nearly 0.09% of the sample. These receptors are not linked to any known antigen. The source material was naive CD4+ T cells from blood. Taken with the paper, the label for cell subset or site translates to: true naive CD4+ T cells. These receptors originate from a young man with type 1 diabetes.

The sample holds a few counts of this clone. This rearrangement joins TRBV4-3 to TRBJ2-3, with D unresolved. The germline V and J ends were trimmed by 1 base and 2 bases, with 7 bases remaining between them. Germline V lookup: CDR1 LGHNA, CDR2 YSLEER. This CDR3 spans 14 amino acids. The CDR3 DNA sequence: TGCGCCAGCAGCCAAGGGGGATTCACAGATACGCAGTATTTT. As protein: CASSQGGFTDTQYF.

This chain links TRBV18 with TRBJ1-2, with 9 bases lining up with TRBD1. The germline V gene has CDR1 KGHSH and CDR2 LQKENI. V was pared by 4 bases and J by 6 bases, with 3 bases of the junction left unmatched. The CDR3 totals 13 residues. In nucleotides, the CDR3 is TGTGCCAGCTCACGTACAGGGGGCGATGGCTACACCTTC. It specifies CASSRTGGDGYTF.

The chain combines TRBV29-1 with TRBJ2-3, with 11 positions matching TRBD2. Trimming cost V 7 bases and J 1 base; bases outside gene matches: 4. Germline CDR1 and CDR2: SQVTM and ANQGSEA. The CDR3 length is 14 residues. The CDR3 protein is CSGETSGGTDTQYF. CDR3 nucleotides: TGCAGCGGGGAGACTAGCGGGGGCACAGATACGCAGTATTTT.

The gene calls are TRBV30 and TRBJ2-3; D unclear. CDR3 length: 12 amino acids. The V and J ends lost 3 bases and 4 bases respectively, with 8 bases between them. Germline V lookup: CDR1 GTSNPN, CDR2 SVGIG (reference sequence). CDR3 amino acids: CAWRLSADTQYF. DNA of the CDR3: TGTGCCTGGAGGCTCTCGGCAGATACGCAGTATTTT.

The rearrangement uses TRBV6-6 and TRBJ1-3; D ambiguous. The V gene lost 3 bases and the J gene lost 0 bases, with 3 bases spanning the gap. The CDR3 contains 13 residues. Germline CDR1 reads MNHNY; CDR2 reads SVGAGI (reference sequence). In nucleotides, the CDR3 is TGTGCCAGCAGTTATAGCTCTGGAAACACCATATATTTT. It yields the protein CASSYSSGNTIYF.

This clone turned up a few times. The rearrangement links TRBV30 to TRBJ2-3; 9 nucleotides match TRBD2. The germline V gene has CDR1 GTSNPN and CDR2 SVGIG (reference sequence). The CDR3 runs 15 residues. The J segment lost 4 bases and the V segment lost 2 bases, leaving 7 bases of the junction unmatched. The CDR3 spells CAWSSGTSFPDTQYF. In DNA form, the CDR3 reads TGTGCCTGGAGTTCCGGGACTAGCTTCCCAGATACGCAGTATTTT.

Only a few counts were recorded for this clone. The CDR3 nucleotides read TGTGCCAGCAGCCCTGGGACAGTCCAAAATGAGCAGTTCTTC. Its translation: CASSPGTVQNEQFF. This chain joins TRBV7-9 and TRBJ2-1; 7 nucleotides line up with TRBD1. The CDR3 totals 14 residues. CDR1 is SEHNR, CDR2 FQNEAQ, per germline (reference sequence). Trimming removed 5 bases from V and 7 bases from J; junction bases left unmatched: 8.

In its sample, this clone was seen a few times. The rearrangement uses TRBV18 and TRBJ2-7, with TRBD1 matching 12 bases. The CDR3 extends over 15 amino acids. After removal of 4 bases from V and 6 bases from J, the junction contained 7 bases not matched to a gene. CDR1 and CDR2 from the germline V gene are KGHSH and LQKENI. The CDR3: CASSRPGTGGGEQYF. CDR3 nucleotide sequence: TGTGCCAGCTCACGTCCCGGGACAGGGGGCGGCGAGCAGTACTTC.

The CDR3, as DNA: TGTGCCAGCAGTCCAACAGGGGGTTATCAGCCCCAGCATTTT. Encoded protein: CASSPTGGYQPQHF. The V gene is TRBV6-5, the J gene TRBJ1-5, with 8 bases aligning to TRBD1. V lost 5 bases and J lost 5; bases outside the gene matches: 5. The CDR3 is made up of 14 amino acids. Germline assignment: CDR1 MNHEY and CDR2 SVGAGI.